The rows below give T cell receptor beta chains drawn from one sample of a study of breast tumors, draining lymph nodes, adjacent tissues. TCRdb re-called the multiplex PCR reads through MiXCR, storing one row per CDR3 protein. Found here are about 140,000 distinct CDR3 sequences, around a third of them singletons; the top ten hold less than 2.5%. Material for sequencing was axillary lymph node tissue. These TCRs come from a female donor with breast cancer. Some clones in this sample may be carry-over from other donors' samples. Both conserved end residues are trimmed from each CDR3. The order of the fields is J gene, V gene, CDR3 protein.

j_call: TRBJ1-6
v_call: TRBV20-1
cdr3_aa: SAREDGQGGNSPLH

j_call: TRBJ2-1
v_call: TRBV19
cdr3_aa: ASSPPSGRGGYNEQF

j_call: TRBJ1-5
v_call: TRBV6-2/TRBV6-3
cdr3_aa: ASSSVRLDSNQPQH

j_call: TRBJ1-6
v_call: TRBV7-3
cdr3_aa: ASSITGTGSSPLH

j_call: TRBJ2-1
v_call: TRBV4-3
cdr3_aa: ASSQDTSGADEQF

j_call: TRBJ2-5
v_call: TRBV20-1
cdr3_aa: SARGTMGEKETQY

j_call: TRBJ1-6
v_call: TRBV9
cdr3_aa: ASSVSGSYNSPPH

j_call: TRBJ1-1
v_call: TRBV20-1
cdr3_aa: SGKGDRGLNTEAF

j_call: TRBJ1-5
v_call: TRBV20-1
cdr3_aa: SASSRHGSNQPQH

j_call: TRBJ1-2
v_call: TRBV3-1
cdr3_aa: ASSQGTAETRGYT

j_call: TRBJ2-3
v_call: TRBV5-1
cdr3_aa: ASSSGQGVDTQY

j_call: TRBJ1-2
v_call: TRBV19
cdr3_aa: ASSTSERQYYGYT

j_call: TRBJ2-4
v_call: TRBV2
cdr3_aa: ASSELAGGLKNIQY

j_call: TRBJ2-5
v_call: TRBV7-9
cdr3_aa: ASSLGGGSNQPQY

j_call: TRBJ1-2
v_call: TRBV29-1
cdr3_aa: SVETPGHFGYT

j_call: TRBJ1-5
v_call: TRBV6-2/TRBV6-3
cdr3_aa: ASSHRVGPQH

j_call: TRBJ1-4
v_call: TRBV25-1
cdr3_aa: ASSDPGPTEKLF

j_call: TRBJ1-5
v_call: TRBV5-6
cdr3_aa: ATTETGGGQPQH

j_call: TRBJ2-5
v_call: TRBV18
cdr3_aa: ASSPGQGGTETQY

j_call: NA
v_call: TRBV20-1
cdr3_aa: SASWGQGNQPQH

j_call: TRBJ2-1
v_call: TRBV19
cdr3_aa: ASSTQGDYNEQF

j_call: TRBJ1-3
v_call: TRBV19
cdr3_aa: ASSIFRGSGNTIY

j_call: TRBJ1-1
v_call: TRBV12-3/TRBV12-4
cdr3_aa: ASASTTGGLPAF

j_call: TRBJ1-1
v_call: TRBV10-3
cdr3_aa: AISEGGGNTEAF

j_call: TRBJ2-3
v_call: TRBV9
cdr3_aa: ASSVAEGARDTQY

j_call: TRBJ2-2
v_call: TRBV7-2
cdr3_aa: ASSLRRGTGELF

j_call: TRBJ2-5
v_call: TRBV18
cdr3_aa: ASSLSRGETQY

j_call: TRBJ1-6
v_call: TRBV30
cdr3_aa: AWSVKGQGNSPLH

j_call: TRBJ2-2
v_call: TRBV20-1
cdr3_aa: SALGTASTGELF

j_call: TRBJ1-6
v_call: TRBV28
cdr3_aa: ASSFQSYNSPLH

j_call: TRBJ2-3
v_call: TRBV7-9
cdr3_aa: ASSAAPSTDTQY

j_call: TRBJ2-5
v_call: TRBV5-6
cdr3_aa: ASSRPVTAQY

j_call: TRBJ2-5
v_call: TRBV18
cdr3_aa: ASSLTGGRGETQY

j_call: TRBJ1-6
v_call: TRBV4-2
cdr3_aa: ASSPKTGSSSSYNSPLH

j_call: TRBJ1-1
v_call: TRBV10-3
cdr3_aa: AISPGQGLYGFTEAF

j_call: TRBJ1-2
v_call: TRBV30
cdr3_aa: AWKTGLDGYT

j_call: TRBJ2-3
v_call: TRBV20-1
cdr3_aa: SARRSGGAPDTQY

j_call: TRBJ1-1
v_call: TRBV4-2
cdr3_aa: ASREGRGNTEAF

j_call: TRBJ1-2
v_call: TRBV6-2/TRBV6-3
cdr3_aa: ASSHRDLFSGYT

j_call: TRBJ1-4
v_call: TRBV20-1
cdr3_aa: SARGAATNEKLF

j_call: TRBJ1-2
v_call: TRBV20-1
cdr3_aa: SAPRSHGYT

j_call: TRBJ1-2
v_call: TRBV20-1
cdr3_aa: SAYTGANYGYT

j_call: TRBJ2-1
v_call: TRBV5-1
cdr3_aa: ASSLDGGRYNEQF

j_call: TRBJ1-1
v_call: TRBV9
cdr3_aa: ASSVDQLYTEAF

j_call: TRBJ2-5
v_call: TRBV6-5
cdr3_aa: ASSHRDSYSETQY

j_call: TRBJ1-6
v_call: TRBV20-1
cdr3_aa: SAREVATGGSYDSPLH

j_call: TRBJ1-5
v_call: TRBV6-5
cdr3_aa: ASSHTQGRGQPQH

j_call: TRBJ1-3
v_call: TRBV3-1
cdr3_aa: ASSQVSGSGNTIY

j_call: TRBJ2-7
v_call: TRBV7-7
cdr3_aa: ASSFRVPRGGYEQY

j_call: TRBJ2-6
v_call: TRBV2
cdr3_aa: AGNSGGPGANVLT

j_call: TRBJ2-3
v_call: TRBV2
cdr3_aa: ASSMGLDTQY

j_call: TRBJ1-5
v_call: TRBV5-8
cdr3_aa: ASSLSQH

j_call: TRBJ2-3
v_call: TRBV20-1
cdr3_aa: SAPRTGGSTDAQY

j_call: TRBJ2-4
v_call: TRBV18
cdr3_aa: ASSPEGNANIQY